The 4 T cell receptor beta chains listed next were all sequenced from one sample in a study of shared clonotypes between healthy human individuals. Data came from immunoSEQ multiplex PCR; TCRdb stores just in-frame clones and leaves some out. The sample shows approximately 2.1 million clones, 90% to 95% of them seen only once. The sample comprised naive CD4+ T cells from PBMCs. Sample subset: CD45RA+ positively selected. The origin of the receptors is a man aged 18 to 30 in good health. Some clones in this sample may be carry-over from other donors' samples.

This clone was seen only once. This sequence joins TRBV10-3 and TRBJ2-3; 10 nucleotides match TRBD2. From germline, CDR1 is ENHRY and CDR2 SYGVKD. The ends lost 7 bases at V and 2 bases at J; junction bases unmatched: 12. The CDR3 length is 17 residues. The CDR3 nucleotides read TGTGCCATCACGTGGCGGGTAGCGGGAGGACCCACAGATACGCAGTATTTT. Translated: CAITWRVAGGPTDTQYF.

The V call is TRBV27, the J call TRBJ1-4; D is unclear. Trimming took 5 bases from V and 8 from J, leaving 12 bases between them. In germline, CDR1 is MNHEY, CDR2 SMNVEV (reference sequence). The CDR3 is 13 amino acids. The CDR3 nucleotides read TGTGCCAGCAGTCCTCGTTATGAGGAAAAACTGTTTTTT. Amino acid sequence: CASSPRYEEKLFF.

J is TRBJ1-4 and V is TRBV4-1; perhaps TRBD1 as D (5 bases). This CDR3 comprises 13 residues. Germline V CDR1 and CDR2: MGHRA, YSYEKL. Trimming left V 4 bases short and J 6 bases short, with 9 bases between. CDR3 protein: CASSRLRDEKLFF. CDR3 coding DNA: TGCGCCAGCAGCCGCCTCAGGGATGAAAAACTGTTTTTT.

V and J are TRBV19 and TRBJ1-5, with 8 bases that match TRBD1. CDR3 length: 14 amino acids. Unmatched junction bases numbered 5, after V lost 7 bases and J lost 3 bases. Germline V gene lookup returns CDR1 LNHDA and CDR2 SQIVND (reference sequence). The CDR3 spells CASTTGGNNQPQHF. The CDR3 DNA reads TGTGCCAGTACTACAGGGGGAAACAATCAGCCCCAGCATTTT.